What follows are 2 T cell receptor beta chains derived from one specimen sequenced in a study of early stage breast cancer tumors. TCRdb keeps only in-frame clones here, not all; method: immunoSEQ multiplex PCR. The sample carries some 72,000 clones, approximately 79% recorded once. Sequencing was performed on blood. These receptor sequences come from a person in their sixties with breast cancer.

The chain joins TRBV19 to TRBJ2-3; D remains unclear. Germline CDR1 and CDR2: LNHDA and SQIVND (reference sequence). V lost 10 bases and J lost 0, with 5 bases in between. The CDR3 covers 11 residues. CDR3: CATDSTDTQYF. The CDR3 bases are TGTGCCACGGACAGCACAGATACGCAGTATTTT.

As for this clone: This specimen includes other DNA sequences encoding the same CDR3. The V gene is TRBV5-1, the J gene TRBJ1-1, with a possible D match to TRBD1 (5 bases). Germline-derived CDR1 and CDR2 are SGHRS and YFSETQ. V lost 4 bases and J lost 1, with 8 bases in between. CDR3 size: 13 residues. In nucleotides, the CDR3 is TGCGCCAGCAGCCTTCAGGGGAACACTGAAGCTTTCTTT. This gives the protein CASSLQGNTEAFF.